This is a list of T cell receptor beta chains from one sample in a study of shared clonotypes between healthy human individuals. Here immunoSEQ multiplex PCR was the method, and the copy in TCRdb shows in-frame clones only, minus some. The repertoire holds 1.6 million or so clones, roughly 96% seen once, with approximately 1.1% in the top ten. The specimen was naive CD4+ T cells sorted from blood. The receptors were gathered from a man aged 25 to 45 in good health. The CDR3 runs from the conserved cysteine through the conserved F or W. Each record gives: V gene, D gene, J gene, CDR3 DNA, CDR3 protein. A D gene is named only where the DNA matches it firmly.

V: TRBV5-1
D: TRBD1
J: TRBJ1-3
DNA: TGCGCCAGCAGCGTGGGGACAGCGCCGTCCGGAAACACCATATATTTT
CDR3: CASSVGTAPSGNTIYF

V: TRBV28
D: .
J: TRBJ2-2
DNA: TGTGCCACCGCAGTTGACACCGGGGAGCTGTTTTTT
CDR3: CATAVDTGELFF

V: TRBV5-6
D: .
J: TRBJ1-4
DNA: TGTGCCAGCAGTTTCAGGGCCGATTTCCGCCGAGGGGAAAAACTGTTTTTT
CDR3: CASSFRADFRRGEKLFF

V: TRBV2
D: TRBD2
J: TRBJ2-3
DNA: TGTGCCAGCACCCTAGCGGGAGCGGGAGATACGCAGTATTTT
CDR3: CASTLAGAGDTQYF

V: TRBV7-9
D: .
J: TRBJ1-5
DNA: TGTGCCAGCAGCTTAGAGGTCGGGGCCCGTAATCAGCCCCAGCATTTT
CDR3: CASSLEVGARNQPQHF

V: TRBV10-2
D: .
J: TRBJ2-2
DNA: TGCGCCAGCAGTGAGTCGAACACCGGGGAGCTGTTTTTT
CDR3: CASSESNTGELFF

V: TRBV6-5
D: .
J: TRBJ1-2
DNA: TGTGCCAGCAGATCCGGACGGTACTATGGCTACACCTTC
CDR3: CASRSGRYYGYTF

V: TRBV27
D: TRBD2
J: TRBJ2-2
DNA: TGTGCCAGCAGTTTATACCACTGGGCGGGAGGATCTCCCGGGGAGCTGTTTTTT
CDR3: CASSLYHWAGGSPGELFF

V: TRBV4-1
D: TRBD1
J: TRBJ1-1
DNA: TGCGCCAGCTTGCCGGGACCGGGCAGGGGGGTAAACACTGAAGCTTTCTTT
CDR3: CASLPGPGRGVNTEAFF

V: TRBV5-4
D: .
J: TRBJ2-2
DNA: TGTGCCAGCAGGGGACATGCTAACACCGGGGAGCTGTTTTTT
CDR3: CASRGHANTGELFF

V: TRBV5-1
D: .
J: TRBJ2-2
DNA: TGCGCCAGCAGCTTGGTTTCTGGCCTAGTCGTCGGGGAGCTGTTTTTT
CDR3: CASSLVSGLVVGELFF